These 17 T cell receptor beta chains share one sample of origin, sequenced in a study of cytomegalovirus exposure and HLA in healthy donors. In the PCR, 60 Vbeta and 13 Jbeta primers were used. This table comes from immunoSEQ multiplex PCR, and its TCRdb copy is limited to in-frame clones, with some not included. The sample has approximately 110,000 clones, 76% seen once. The sequenced sample was PBMCs. The receptors derive from a man aged 50-59 years in good health and CMV-seronegative.

The chain couples TRBV11-2 to TRBJ2-7; D might be TRBD1 (6 bases). The CDR3 spans 14 residues. CDR1 SGHAT and CDR2 FQNNGV come from the germline V gene. V was shortened by 6 bases and J by 0 bases, with 12 bases between the two germline ends. The chain's CDR3 is CASSPGASSYEQYF. CDR3 bases: TGTGCCAGCAGTCCAGGGGCGAGCTCCTACGAGCAGTACTTC.

V gene TRBV5-1 combines with J gene TRBJ2-2, with 9 bases that match TRBD1. Per germline, CDR1 SGHRS and CDR2 YFSETQ. This CDR3 is 14 amino acids long. V lost 4 bases, J lost 6 bases, and 4 bases stayed unmatched. The CDR3 DNA reads TGCGCCAGCAGCGCACAGGGGGCCTCCGGGGAGCTGTTTTTT. Encoded protein: CASSAQGASGELFF.

The chain couples TRBV5-4 to TRBJ2-5; 15 bases are a match to TRBD2. Germline assignment: CDR1 SGHNT and CDR2 YYREEE (reference sequence). The J segment lost 5 bases and the V segment lost 7 bases, leaving 3 bases of the junction unmatched. The CDR3 loop spans 14 amino acids. DNA for the CDR3: TGTGCCAGCGGACTAGCGGGGGGGAAGGAGACCCAGTACTTC. Its translation is CASGLAGGKETQYF.

The chain links TRBV29-1 to TRBJ2-1; D is possibly TRBD2 (6 bases). CDR1 is SQVTM and CDR2 is ANQGSEA in the germline V gene. This CDR3 comprises 11 residues. Here the CDR3 DNA reads TGCACCTTTGGGGGGTACAATGAGCAGTTCTTC. Its translation: CTFGGYNEQFF.

This clone was seen only a few times. The chain is built from TRBV5-1 and TRBJ1-3, with 10 bases aligning to TRBD1. This CDR3 has 16 amino acids. With 4 bases clipped from V and 8 bases from J, the junction kept 12 bases outside the gene matches. Germline-derived CDR1 and CDR2 are SGHRS and YFSETQ. DNA of the CDR3: TGCGCCAGCAGCCCTGGGACAGGGGCTAAAGGAGACACCATATATTTT. Protein: CASSPGTGAKGDTIYF.

For the CDR3, the DNA is TGTGCCACCAGCATCGGGGGGAGAAGTTCTAATGAAAAACTGTTTTTT. This codes for CATSIGGRSSNEKLFF. The chain combines TRBV15 with TRBJ1-4, with D maybe TRBD1 (5 bases). Germline-derived CDR1 and CDR2 are LNHNV and YYDKDF (reference sequence). CDR3 length: 16 residues. The V end was cut by 4 bases, the J end by 3 bases, with 15 bases between.

CDR3 DNA: TGCGCCAGCAGCTCAACGACAGGGGGTAGCACCGGGGAGCTGTTTTTT. It yields the protein CASSSTTGGSTGELFF. This sequence joins TRBV5-1 and TRBJ2-2; 9 positions agree with TRBD1. Germline CDR1 and CDR2: SGHRS and YFSETQ. V dropped 3 bases and J dropped 4; count of bases not matched to a gene: 7. The CDR3 runs 16 residues.

The chain combines TRBV29-1 with TRBJ1-2; 10 bases are shared with TRBD1. The CDR3 is 14 amino acids. Germline V CDR1 and CDR2: SQVTM, ANQGSEA. Trimming cost V 7 bases and J 1 base; bases outside gene matches: 6. CDR3 in DNA: TGCAGCGCAGTGACAGGGGGCGGTAACTATGGCTACACCTTC. Amino acid sequence: CSAVTGGGNYGYTF.

The chain couples TRBV5-1 to TRBJ2-3; D uncertain. The CDR3 has 13 amino acids. The germline V gene encodes CDR1 SGHRS and CDR2 YFSETQ. Trimming stripped 2 bases from V and 4 bases from J, with 8 bases between. The CDR3 is CASSFLLADTQYF. In DNA form, the CDR3 reads TGCGCCAGCAGCTTTCTTTTAGCAGATACGCAGTATTTT.

The chain couples TRBV11-2 to TRBJ2-3, with 7 bases identical to TRBD2. V gave up 4 bases and J gave up 4 bases; unmatched junction bases: 8. The germline gives CDR1 SGHAT, CDR2 FQNNGV. The CDR3 runs 15 residues. CDR3 sequence: CASSSSGVGADTQYF. CDR3 in DNA: TGTGCCAGCAGCTCAAGCGGGGTTGGAGCAGATACGCAGTATTTT. Complete variable domain (other parts from reference TRBV11-2 and TRBJ2-3): EAGVAQSPRYKIIEKRQSVAFWCNPISGHATLYWYQQILGQGPKLLIQFQNNGVVDDSQLPKDRFSAERLKGVDSTLKIQPAKLEDSAVYLCASSSSGVGADTQYFGPGTRLTVL.

This rearrangement joins TRBV5-4 to TRBJ2-3; D gene unclear. The ends were cut back, 4 bases at V and 4 bases at J, with 10 bases in the middle. Looked up from germline, CDR1 is SGHNT and CDR2 is YYREEE (reference sequence). This CDR3 has 13 amino acids. CDR3 sequence: CASSAAFPDTQYF. The DNA of the CDR3 is TGTGCCAGCAGCGCAGCGTTCCCAGATACGCAGTATTTT.

This chain connects TRBV4-3 to TRBJ2-3, with TRBD2 matching over 7 bases. Germline assignment: CDR1 LGHNA and CDR2 YSLEER. J was trimmed by 0 bases and V by 1 base; bases with no gene match: 10. CDR3 length equals 18 residues. In DNA form, the CDR3 reads TGCGCCAGCAGCCAAGGGACTATCCGGGACTACAGCACAGATACGCAGTATTTT. Its protein product is CASSQGTIRDYSTDTQYF.

The chain employs TRBV2 and TRBJ2-2; D is possibly TRBD1 (5 bases). The length of the CDR3 is 15 residues. Germline-derived CDR1 and CDR2 are SNHLY and FYNNEI. V lost 6 bases to trimming and J lost 0 bases, with 11 bases between them. DNA of the CDR3: TGTGCCAGCAGCGTGACAGAACCGAACACCGGGGAGCTGTTTTTT. This gives the protein CASSVTEPNTGELFF.

V and J are TRBV15 and TRBJ1-2, with 8 positions matching TRBD1. J was trimmed by 7 bases and V by 5 bases; bases with no gene match: 3. This CDR3 has 12 residues. Germline CDR1 LNHNV, CDR2 YYDKDF (reference sequence). CDR3 region: CATSGQGFGYTF. Here the CDR3 DNA reads TGTGCCACCAGCGGACAGGGTTTTGGCTACACCTTC.

This clone has a handful of counts. DNA for the CDR3: TGTGCCAGCTCACCACTACAGGGAGGGAGAGAGACCCAGTACTTC. The encoded protein is CASSPLQGGRETQYF. The rearrangement links TRBV18 to TRBJ2-5; D might be TRBD2 (7 bases). Trimming removed 1 base at V and 4 bases at J, with 13 bases between. CDR3 size: 15 residues. CDR1 and CDR2 (germline): KGHSH, LQKENI.

CDR3 DNA sequence: TGTGCCAGCAGCTTGGCGACAGGTGAAACTAATGAAAAACTGTTTTTT. Its protein product is CASSLATGETNEKLFF. The V call is TRBV5-5, the J call TRBJ1-4, with D perhaps matching TRBD1 (6 bases). This CDR3 has 16 residues. CDR1 and CDR2 from the germline V gene are SGHKS and YYEKEE (reference sequence). The V and J ends lost 0 bases and 1 base respectively, with 10 bases between them.

This clone was counted only a few times. V and J are TRBV5-1 and TRBJ2-2; 9 nucleotides align to TRBD1. The CDR3 has 15 residues. CDR1 and CDR2 from the germline V gene are SGHRS and YFSETQ. Trimming cost V 4 bases and J 5 bases; bases outside gene matches: 6. Here the CDR3 DNA reads TGCGCCAGCAGCGAACAGGGGGCGCAGACCGGGGAGCTGTTTTTT. Its protein product is CASSEQGAQTGELFF.